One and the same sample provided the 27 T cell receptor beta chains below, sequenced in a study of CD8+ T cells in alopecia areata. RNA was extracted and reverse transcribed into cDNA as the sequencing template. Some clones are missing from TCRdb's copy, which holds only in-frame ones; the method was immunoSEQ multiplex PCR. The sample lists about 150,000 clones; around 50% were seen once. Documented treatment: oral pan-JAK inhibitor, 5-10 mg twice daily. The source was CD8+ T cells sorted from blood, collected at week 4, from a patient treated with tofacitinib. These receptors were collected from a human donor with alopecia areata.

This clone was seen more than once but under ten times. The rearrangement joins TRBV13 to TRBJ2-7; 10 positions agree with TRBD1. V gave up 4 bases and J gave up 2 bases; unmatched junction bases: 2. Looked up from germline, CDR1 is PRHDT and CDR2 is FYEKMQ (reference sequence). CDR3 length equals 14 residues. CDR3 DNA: TGTGCCAGCAGCTGGGACAGGGGAACCTACGAGCAGTACTTC. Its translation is CASSWDRGTYEQYF.

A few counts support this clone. CDR3 nucleotides: TGCAGCGTCAATGGTCAGGGTACTGGGGCCAACGTCCTGACTTTC. Translating gives CSVNGQGTGANVLTF. The chain has TRBV29-1 and TRBJ2-6, with a tentative D call TRBD1 (5 bases). Between the trimmed V and J ends, which lost 6 bases and 2 bases, there was a span of 14 bases. The CDR3 contains 15 residues. Germline V gene lookup returns CDR1 SQVTM and CDR2 ANQGSEA. Full variable domain (outside the CDR3, taken from reference TRBV29-1 and TRBJ2-6): SAVISQKPSRDICQRGTSLTIQCQVDSQVTMMFWYRQQPGQSLTLIATANQGSEATYESGFVIDKFPISRPNLTFSTLTVSNMSPEDSSIYLCSVNGQGTGANVLTFGAGSRLTVL.

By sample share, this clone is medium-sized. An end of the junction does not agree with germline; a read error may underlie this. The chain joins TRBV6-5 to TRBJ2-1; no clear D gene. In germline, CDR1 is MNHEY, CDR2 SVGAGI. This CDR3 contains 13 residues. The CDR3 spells CASSEDSNNEQFF. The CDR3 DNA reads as TGTGCCAGCAGTGAAGACTCCAACAATGAGCAGTTCTTC.

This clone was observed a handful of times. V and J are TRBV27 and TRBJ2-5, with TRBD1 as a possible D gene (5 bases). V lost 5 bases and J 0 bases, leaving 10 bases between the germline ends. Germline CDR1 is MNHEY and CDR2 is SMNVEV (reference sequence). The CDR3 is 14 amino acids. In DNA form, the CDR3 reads TGTGCCAGCAGTATCACACAGGACCAAGAGACCCAGTACTTC. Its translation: CASSITQDQETQYF.

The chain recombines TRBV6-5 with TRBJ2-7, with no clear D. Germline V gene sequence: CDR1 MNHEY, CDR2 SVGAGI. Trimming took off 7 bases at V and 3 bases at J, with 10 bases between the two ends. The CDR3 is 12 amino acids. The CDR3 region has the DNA TGTGCCAGCAACCAGGTGGGCTACGAGCAGTACTTC. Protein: CASNQVGYEQYF.

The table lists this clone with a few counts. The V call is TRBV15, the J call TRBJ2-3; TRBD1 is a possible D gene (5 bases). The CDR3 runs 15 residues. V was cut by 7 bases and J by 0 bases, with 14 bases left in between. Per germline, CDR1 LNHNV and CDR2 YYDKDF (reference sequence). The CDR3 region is CATTEGALSTDTQYF. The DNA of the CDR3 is TGTGCCACCACCGAAGGGGCGCTAAGCACAGATACGCAGTATTTT. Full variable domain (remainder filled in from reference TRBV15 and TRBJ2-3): DAMVIQNPRYQVTQFGKPVTLSCSQTLNHNVMYWYQQKSSQAPKLLFHYYDKDFNNEADTPDNFQSRRPNTSFCFLDIRSPGLGDTAMYLCATTEGALSTDTQYFGPGTRLTVL.

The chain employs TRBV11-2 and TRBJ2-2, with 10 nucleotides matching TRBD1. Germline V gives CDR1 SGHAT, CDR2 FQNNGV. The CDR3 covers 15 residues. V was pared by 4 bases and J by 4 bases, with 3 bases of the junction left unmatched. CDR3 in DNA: TGTGCCAGCAGCTCAGGACAGGGGGGCACCGGGGAGCTGTTTTTT. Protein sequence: CASSSGQGGTGELFF.

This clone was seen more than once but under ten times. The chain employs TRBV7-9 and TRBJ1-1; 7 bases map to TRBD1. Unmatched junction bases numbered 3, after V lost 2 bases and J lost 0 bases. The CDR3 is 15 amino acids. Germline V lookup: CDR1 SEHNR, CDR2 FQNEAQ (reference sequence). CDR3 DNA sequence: TGTGCCAGCAGCTTAATTGGGACAGTGAACACTGAAGCTTTCTTT. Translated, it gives CASSLIGTVNTEAFF. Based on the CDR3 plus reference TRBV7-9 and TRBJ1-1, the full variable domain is DTGVSQNPRHKITKRGQNVTFRCDPISEHNRLYWYRQTLGQGPEFLTYFQNEAQLEKSRLLSDRFSAERPKGSFSTLEIQRTEQGDSAMYLCASSLIGTVNTEAFFGQGTRLTVV.

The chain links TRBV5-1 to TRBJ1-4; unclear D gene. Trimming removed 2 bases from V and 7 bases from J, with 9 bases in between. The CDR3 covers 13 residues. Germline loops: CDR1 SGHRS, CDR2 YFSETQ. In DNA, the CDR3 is TGCGCCAGCAGCTTACGAGTTTCTGAAAAACTGTTTTTT. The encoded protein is CASSLRVSEKLFF.

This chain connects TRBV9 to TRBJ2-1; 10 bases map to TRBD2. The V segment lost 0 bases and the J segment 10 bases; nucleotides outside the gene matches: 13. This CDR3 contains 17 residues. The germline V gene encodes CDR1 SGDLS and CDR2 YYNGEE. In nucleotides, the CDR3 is TGTGCCAGCAGCGTAGGGGCGTCAACTAGCGGGGCAGCCGAGCAGTTCTTC. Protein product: CASSVGASTSGAAEQFF.

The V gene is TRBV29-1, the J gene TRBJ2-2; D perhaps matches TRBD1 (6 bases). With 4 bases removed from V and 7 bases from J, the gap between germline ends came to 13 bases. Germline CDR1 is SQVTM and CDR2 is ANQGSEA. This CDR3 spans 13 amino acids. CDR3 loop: CSVVAGAGGELFF. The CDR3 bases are TGCAGCGTTGTAGCAGGGGCCGGCGGGGAGCTGTTTTTT.

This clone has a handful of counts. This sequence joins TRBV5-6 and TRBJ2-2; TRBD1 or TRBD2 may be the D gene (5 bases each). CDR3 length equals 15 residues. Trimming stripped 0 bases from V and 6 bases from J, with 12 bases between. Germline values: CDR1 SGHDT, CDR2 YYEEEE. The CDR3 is CASSLEGEQAGELFF. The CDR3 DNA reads TGTGCCAGCAGCTTGGAAGGGGAGCAGGCCGGGGAGCTGTTTTTT.

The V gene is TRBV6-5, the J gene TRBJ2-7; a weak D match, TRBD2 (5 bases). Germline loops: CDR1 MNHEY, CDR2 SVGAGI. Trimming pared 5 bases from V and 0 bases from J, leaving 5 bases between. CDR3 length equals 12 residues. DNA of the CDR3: TGTGCCAGCAGTCGGGGCTCCTACGAGCAGTACTTC. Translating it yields CASSRGSYEQYF.

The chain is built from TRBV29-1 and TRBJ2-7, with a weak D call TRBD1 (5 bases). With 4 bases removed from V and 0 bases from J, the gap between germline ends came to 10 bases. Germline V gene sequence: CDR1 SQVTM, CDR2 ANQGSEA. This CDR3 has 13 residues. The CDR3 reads CSVVVGHSYEQYF. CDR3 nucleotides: TGCAGCGTTGTGGTAGGACACTCCTACGAGCAGTACTTC.

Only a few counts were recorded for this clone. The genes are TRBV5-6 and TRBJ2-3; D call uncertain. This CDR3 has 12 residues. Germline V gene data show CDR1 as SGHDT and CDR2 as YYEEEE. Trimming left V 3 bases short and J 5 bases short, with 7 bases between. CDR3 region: CASSYAGDTQYF. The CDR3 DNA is TGTGCCAGCAGCTATGCAGGAGATACGCAGTATTTT.

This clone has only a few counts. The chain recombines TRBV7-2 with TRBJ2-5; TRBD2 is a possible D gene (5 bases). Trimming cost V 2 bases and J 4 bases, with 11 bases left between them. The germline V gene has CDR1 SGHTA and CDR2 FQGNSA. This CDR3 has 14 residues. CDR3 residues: CASSLFVSGETQYF. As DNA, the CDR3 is TGTGCCAGCAGCTTATTCGTAAGCGGAGAGACCCAGTACTTC.

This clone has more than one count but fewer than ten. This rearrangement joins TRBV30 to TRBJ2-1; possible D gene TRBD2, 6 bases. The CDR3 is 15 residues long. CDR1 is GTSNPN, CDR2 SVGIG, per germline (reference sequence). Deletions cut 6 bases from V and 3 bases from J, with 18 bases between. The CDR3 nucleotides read TGTGCCTGCGTCGGGGTTGGGGGGAACTACAATGAGCAGTTCTTC. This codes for CACVGVGGNYNEQFF.

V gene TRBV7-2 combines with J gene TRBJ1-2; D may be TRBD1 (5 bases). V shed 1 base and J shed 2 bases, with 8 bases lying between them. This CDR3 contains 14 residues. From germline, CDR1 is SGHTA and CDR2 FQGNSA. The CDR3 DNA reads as TGTGCCAGCAGCTTAGGACAGACCAACTATGGCTACACCTTC. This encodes CASSLGQTNYGYTF.

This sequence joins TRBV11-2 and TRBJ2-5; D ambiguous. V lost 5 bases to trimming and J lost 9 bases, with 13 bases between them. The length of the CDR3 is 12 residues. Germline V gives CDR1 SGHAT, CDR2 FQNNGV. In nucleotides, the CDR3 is TGTGCCAGCAGCCCCGGACCACTCGCCCAGTACTTC. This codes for CASSPGPLAQYF. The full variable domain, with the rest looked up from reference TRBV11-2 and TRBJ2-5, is EAGVAQSPRYKIIEKRQSVAFWCNPISGHATLYWYQQILGQGPKLLIQFQNNGVVDDSQLPKDRFSAERLKGVDSTLKIQPAKLEDSAVYLCASSPGPLAQYFGPGTRLLVL.

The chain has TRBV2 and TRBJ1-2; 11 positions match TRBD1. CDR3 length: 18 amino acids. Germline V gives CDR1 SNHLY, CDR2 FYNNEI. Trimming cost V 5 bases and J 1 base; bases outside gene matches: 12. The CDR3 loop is CASSLAPDRGQHNYGYTF. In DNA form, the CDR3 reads TGTGCCAGCAGTTTGGCCCCGGACAGGGGGCAACATAACTATGGCTACACCTTC. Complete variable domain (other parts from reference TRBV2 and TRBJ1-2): EPEVTQTPSHQVTQMGQEVILRCVPISNHLYFYWYRQILGQKVEFLVSFYNNEISEKSEIFDDQFSVERPDGSNFTLKIRSTKLEDSAMYFCASSLAPDRGQHNYGYTFGSGTRLTVV.

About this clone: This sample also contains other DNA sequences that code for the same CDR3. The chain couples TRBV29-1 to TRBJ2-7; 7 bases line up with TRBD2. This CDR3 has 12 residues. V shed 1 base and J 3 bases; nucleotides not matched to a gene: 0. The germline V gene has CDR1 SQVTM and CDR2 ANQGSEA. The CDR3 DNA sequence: TGCAGCGTTGAAGGCGGGGGCTACGAGCAGTACTTC. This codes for CSVEGGGYEQYF.

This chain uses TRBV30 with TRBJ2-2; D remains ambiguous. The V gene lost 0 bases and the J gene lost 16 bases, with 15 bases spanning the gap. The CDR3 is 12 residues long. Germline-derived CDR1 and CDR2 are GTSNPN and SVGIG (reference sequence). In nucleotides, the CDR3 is TGTGCCTGGAGTGTACGGCTGGCCCAGCAGTTTTTT. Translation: CAWSVRLAQQFF.

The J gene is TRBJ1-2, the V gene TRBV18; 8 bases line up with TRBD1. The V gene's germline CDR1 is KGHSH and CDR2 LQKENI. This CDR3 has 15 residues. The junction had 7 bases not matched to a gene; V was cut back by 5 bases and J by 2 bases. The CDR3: CASSSNRGDNYGYTF. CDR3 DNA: TGTGCCAGCTCATCTAACAGGGGGGACAACTATGGCTACACCTTC.

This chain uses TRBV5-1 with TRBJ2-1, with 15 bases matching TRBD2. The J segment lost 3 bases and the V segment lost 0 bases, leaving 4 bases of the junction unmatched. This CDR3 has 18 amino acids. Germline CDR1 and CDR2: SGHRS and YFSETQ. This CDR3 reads CASSLAGLAGGHYNEQFF. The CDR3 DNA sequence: TGCGCCAGCAGCTTGGCTGGACTAGCGGGGGGGCACTACAATGAGCAGTTCTTC.

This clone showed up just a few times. The CDR3, as DNA: TGTGCCAGCAGTTCTTTCGGGGAGCTGTTTTTT. This translates into CASSSFGELFF. The chain is built from TRBV6-6 and TRBJ2-2; no clear D gene. The length of the CDR3 is 11 residues. The V end was cut by 4 bases, the J end by 7 bases, with 4 bases between. Germline V CDR1 and CDR2: MNHNY, SVGAGI (reference sequence).

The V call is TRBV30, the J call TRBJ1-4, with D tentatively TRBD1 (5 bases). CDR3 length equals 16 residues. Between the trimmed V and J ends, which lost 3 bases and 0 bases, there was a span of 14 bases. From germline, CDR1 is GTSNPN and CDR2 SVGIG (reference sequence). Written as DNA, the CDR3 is TGTGCCTGGAGGAGGTCAGGGTATGCAACTAATGAAAAACTGTTTTTT. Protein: CAWRRSGYATNEKLFF.

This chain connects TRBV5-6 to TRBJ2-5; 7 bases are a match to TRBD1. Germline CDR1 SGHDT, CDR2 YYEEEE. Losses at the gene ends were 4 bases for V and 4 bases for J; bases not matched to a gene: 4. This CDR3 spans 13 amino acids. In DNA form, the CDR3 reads TGTGCCAGCAGCCAGACAGGGAGAGAGACCCAGTACTTC. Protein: CASSQTGRETQYF.